This T cell receptor beta chain was sequenced for a study of shared clonotypes between healthy human individuals. Remarks on this clone: Antigen specificity is unknown.

Whole-study findings and limits: When naive CD4 clonotypes were compared across four donors, 4% to 6.5% were shared. It was expected that sequencing depth would affect clonotype sharing among donors. Relative to memory subsets, naive subsets generally showed larger estimated richness.

Genomic DNA per cell subset filled all wells of several immunoSEQ plates. Clones were sequenced by immunoSEQ multiplex PCR, and TCRdb holds only the in-frame ones, with some missing. The sample shows around 2.5 million clones, 93% of them seen only once. Germline V gives CDR1 MDHEN, CDR2 SYDVKM. The CDR3 contains 14 residues. Trimming cost V 5 bases and J 4 bases; bases outside gene matches: 7. Sequenced input: naive CD4+ T cells from PBMCs. Described subset: CD45RA+ positively selected. V usage is TRBV28 and J usage is TRBJ1-2, with TRBD1 identical over 7 bases. The sequence was obtained from a man between 18 and 29 years old in good health. Some clones in this sample may be carry-over from other donors' samples. CDR3 coding DNA: TGTGCCAGCAGTCGTAGACAGGGTCCCTATGGCTACACCTTC. Translated: CASSRRQGPYGYTF.